Below are 25 T cell receptor beta chains sequenced from a single sample in a study of blood T cell repertoires in COVID-19. Sequencing used immunoSEQ multiplex PCR; TCRdb keeps in-frame clones, though not all of them. This table holds 540,000 or so clones, 85% to 90% found once. The sequencing input was peripheral blood. The receptors were gathered from a woman between 50 and 59 years old with COVID-19, enrolled during active disease.

The chain is built from TRBV27 and TRBJ1-1; no firm D call. The CDR3 loop spans 14 amino acids. Trimming took 5 bases from V and 6 from J, leaving 16 bases between them. Germline V gene sequence: CDR1 MNHEY, CDR2 SMNVEV (reference sequence). The DNA of the CDR3 is TGTGCCAGCAGTCCCCTGGGAGAGGACCCTGAAGCTTTCTTT. Protein product: CASSPLGEDPEAFF.

The chain employs TRBV9 and TRBJ1-1; D is undetermined. Germline V gene data show CDR1 as SGDLS and CDR2 as YYNGEE. V dropped 0 bases and J dropped 8 bases, with 11 bases sitting between them. CDR3 length: 13 residues. The CDR3 DNA reads as TGTGCCAGCAGCGTAGTAACTGGTTCCGAAGCTTTCTTT. Translation: CASSVVTGSEAFF.

V and J are TRBV5-1 and TRBJ1-2; 8 bases match TRBD1. CDR1 and CDR2 (germline): SGHRS, YFSETQ. The CDR3 has 15 amino acids. Germline trimming cut 0 bases from V and 2 bases from J; bases unmatched to any gene: 3. The CDR3 reads CASSLATGGNYGYTF. In DNA, the CDR3 is TGCGCCAGCAGCTTGGCCACAGGGGGGAACTATGGCTACACCTTC.

The CDR3 nucleotides are TGTGCCAGCAGCGTTAGCGGGGGGCCCAACAATGAGCAGTTCTTC. It encodes CASSVSGGPNNEQFF. J is TRBJ2-1 and V is TRBV9; 10 nucleotides align to TRBD2. The germline gives CDR1 SGDLS, CDR2 YYNGEE. The CDR3 runs to 15 residues. Unmatched junction bases numbered 4, after V lost 2 bases and J lost 5 bases.

This chain uses TRBV3-1 (or the pseudogene TRBV3-2) with TRBJ2-7; TRBD2 agrees at 7 bases. CDR3 length: 15 amino acids. The germline CDR1 and CDR2 sequences are LGHDT and YNNKEL (reference sequence). With 4 bases clipped from V and 0 bases from J, the junction kept 6 bases outside the gene matches. CDR3 residues: CASSRAGELSYEQYF. In DNA form, the CDR3 reads TGTGCCAGCAGCCGCGCGGGGGAGCTCTCCTACGAGCAGTACTTC.

The chain combines TRBV28 with TRBJ2-7; a possible D gene is TRBD1 (6 bases). This CDR3 is built from 12 residues. Trimming cost V 8 bases and J 4 bases, with 12 bases left between them. Germline V gives CDR1 MDHEN, CDR2 SYDVKM. The CDR3 DNA is TGTGCCAGCGTCTCTCAGGGGTACGAGCAGTACTTC. This sequence encodes CASVSQGYEQYF.

In regard to this clone: This sample includes further DNA sequences coding for the same CDR3. The rearrangement links TRBV7-9 to TRBJ2-7; D gene uncertain. The ends were cut back, 5 bases at V and 6 bases at J, with 11 bases in the middle. The CDR3 runs 12 residues. Germline CDR1 reads SEHNR; CDR2 reads FQNEAQ (reference sequence). The CDR3 here is CASSPPSGEQYF. Here the CDR3 DNA reads TGTGCCAGCAGCCCCCCGTCCGGCGAGCAGTACTTC.

The chain employs TRBV30 and TRBJ1-2; 7 nucleotides line up with TRBD1. V gave up 2 bases and J gave up 1 base; unmatched junction bases: 16. This CDR3 comprises 18 residues. Germline values: CDR1 GTSNPN, CDR2 SVGIG (reference sequence). The CDR3 here is CAWSRPGTAAAFNYGYTF. The DNA for the CDR3 is TGTGCCTGGAGTCGACCCGGGACAGCCGCGGCCTTTAACTATGGCTACACCTTC.

The chain employs TRBV5-6 and TRBJ1-5, with a tentative D call TRBD1 (6 bases). The CDR3 has 16 amino acids. V lost 4 bases and J lost 6, with 20 bases in between. Looked up from germline, CDR1 is SGHDT and CDR2 is YYEEEE. CDR3 residues: CASSTGTMGVAQPQHF. The CDR3 DNA reads TGTGCCAGCAGCACAGGGACCATGGGGGTTGCTCAGCCCCAGCATTTT.

The table lists this clone with a few counts. The V gene is TRBV9, the J gene TRBJ2-1, with D possibly matching TRBD2 (5 bases). Trimming shortened V by 0 bases and J by 5 bases, and 15 bases separated the two germline ends. Germline CDR1 and CDR2: SGDLS and YYNGEE. The CDR3 sequence is 16 residues long. The CDR3 reads CASSVAVPPGDNEQFF. The CDR3, as DNA: TGTGCCAGCAGCGTAGCGGTCCCCCCCGGGGACAATGAGCAGTTCTTC.

This rearrangement joins TRBV5-1 to TRBJ1-4; possibly TRBD1 for D (6 bases). Per germline, CDR1 SGHRS and CDR2 YFSETQ. Trimming pared 0 bases from V and 6 bases from J, leaving 9 bases between. This CDR3 is 14 amino acids long. CDR3 protein: CASSLAGVDEKLFF. The CDR3 DNA follows: TGCGCCAGCAGCTTGGCAGGGGTAGATGAAAAACTGTTTTTT.

The rearrangement uses TRBV6-5 and TRBJ2-7; D remains ambiguous. The germline V gene encodes CDR1 MNHEY and CDR2 SVGAGI. The CDR3 runs 14 residues. Trimming removed 10 bases from V and 3 bases from J, with 19 bases in between. The CDR3 DNA follows: TGTGCCACCAGGACGCGACTGCTCCTCTACGAGCAGTACTTC. Its translation: CATRTRLLLYEQYF.

The V call is TRBV28, the J call TRBJ1-2; a possible D gene is TRBD1 (6 bases). Trimming took off 4 bases at V and 0 bases at J, with 27 bases between the two ends. Germline V gene sequence: CDR1 MDHEN, CDR2 SYDVKM. The CDR3 is made up of 20 amino acids. The CDR3 reads CASSSPLGGTSQDSNYGYTF. In nucleotides, the CDR3 is TGTGCCAGCAGTTCACCATTAGGGGGTACTTCGCAGGACTCTAACTATGGCTACACCTTC.

The V and J genes are TRBV9 and TRBJ1-4; 7 nucleotides agree with TRBD1. Germline loops: CDR1 SGDLS, CDR2 YYNGEE. The ends lost 0 bases at V and 6 bases at J; junction bases unmatched: 2. This CDR3 comprises 14 residues. CDR3 in amino acids: CASSVGTGYEKLFF. CDR3 sequence (DNA): TGTGCCAGCAGCGTAGGGACAGGCTATGAAAAACTGTTTTTT. Full variable domain (remainder filled in from reference TRBV9 and TRBJ1-4): DSGVTQTPKHLITATGQRVTLRCSPRSGDLSVYWYQQSLDQGLQFLIQYYNGEERAKGNILERFSAQQFPDLHSELNLSSLELGDSALYFCASSVGTGYEKLFFGSGTQLSVL.

The V call is TRBV5-1, the J call TRBJ1-3, with a weak D call TRBD1 (5 bases). Germline CDR1 is SGHRS and CDR2 is YFSETQ. The CDR3 covers 17 residues. V was pared by 3 bases and J by 0 bases, with 16 bases between. This CDR3 is CASSYDSTQPSGNTIYF. CDR3 DNA: TGCGCCAGCAGCTACGACAGTACGCAACCCTCTGGAAACACCATATATTTT.

The CDR3 nucleotides are TGTGCCAGCAGCCAAGAGGACAGACCCAATGAGCAGTTCTTC. Amino acid sequence: CASSQEDRPNEQFF. This chain connects TRBV3-1 (or the pseudogene TRBV3-2) to TRBJ2-1; possibly TRBD1 for D (6 bases). The V gene lost 0 bases and the J gene lost 6 bases, with 9 bases spanning the gap. The CDR3 runs to 14 residues. Germline values: CDR1 LGHDT, CDR2 YNNKEL (reference sequence).

This clone has a single count. The J gene is TRBJ1-1, the V gene TRBV7-9, with D possibly being TRBD1 (5 bases). From germline, CDR1 is SEHNR and CDR2 FQNEAQ (reference sequence). This CDR3 is built from 12 residues. Trimming took off 6 bases at V and 6 bases at J, with 11 bases between the two ends. CDR3 in amino acids: CASRDMRSEAFF. The CDR3 DNA reads TGTGCCAGCAGGGACATGAGGTCTGAAGCTTTCTTT. The whole variable domain, remainder taken from reference TRBV7-9 and TRBJ1-1, is DTGVSQNPRHKITKRGQNVTFRCDPISEHNRLYWYRQTLGQGPEFLTYFQNEAQLEKSRLLSDRFSAERPKGSFSTLEIQRTEQGDSAMYLCASRDMRSEAFFGQGTRLTVV.

This clone was seen a handful of times. The chain employs TRBV2 and TRBJ1-5; the D gene is possibly TRBD1 (6 bases). The CDR3 length is 17 residues. V was clipped by 2 bases and J by 7 bases, with 21 bases between them. The V gene's germline CDR1 is SNHLY and CDR2 FYNNEI. CDR3 bases: TGTGCCAGCAGTGAAAATTGGGTCCCAGGGGAGGGGCAGCCCCAGCATTTT. Amino acid sequence: CASSENWVPGEGQPQHF.

This chain joins TRBV7-2 and TRBJ2-3; D possibly corresponds to TRBD2 (6 bases). Trimming stripped 5 bases from V and 6 bases from J, with 12 bases between. In germline, CDR1 is SGHTA, CDR2 FQGNSA. The CDR3 loop spans 13 amino acids. The CDR3 DNA is TGTGCCAGCAGCCCAGGACGGGGGGATACGCAGTATTTT. Protein product: CASSPGRGDTQYF.

This clone came up once. The V gene is TRBV19, the J gene TRBJ1-6; TRBD1 agrees at 7 bases. The trim removed 4 bases at V and 7 bases at J, leaving 1 base unmatched. CDR3 size: 13 residues. From germline, CDR1 is LNHDA and CDR2 SQIVND (reference sequence). CDR3: CASSTGGNSPLHF. The DNA of the CDR3 is TGTGCCAGTAGTACAGGGGGAAATTCACCCCTCCACTTT.

The rearrangement links TRBV19 to TRBJ2-7; 7 positions agree with TRBD1. Trimming took 5 bases from V and 3 from J; bases not matched to a gene: 10. This CDR3 has 15 amino acids. Germline V lookup: CDR1 LNHDA, CDR2 SQIVND (reference sequence). The CDR3 region has the DNA TGTGCCAGTAGTCCGTTCGAGGGGGCCCGCTACGAGCAGTACTTC. Its protein is CASSPFEGARYEQYF.

The V call is TRBV7-9, the J call TRBJ1-5; D is undetermined. Per the germline V gene, CDR1 is SEHNR and CDR2 is FQNEAQ (reference sequence). CDR3 length equals 15 residues. V lost 1 base to trimming and J lost 1 base, with 8 bases between them. The CDR3 nucleotides are TGTGCCAGCAGCTTAGATGGTCGGAGCAATCAGCCCCAGCATTTT. Its protein is CASSLDGRSNQPQHF.

This chain links TRBV5-1 with TRBJ2-3; TRBD1 aligns across 8 bases. CDR3 length: 14 amino acids. J was trimmed by 1 base and V by 5 bases; bases with no gene match: 3. Per the germline V gene, CDR1 is SGHRS and CDR2 is YFSETQ. In nucleotides, the CDR3 is TGCGCCAGCAGGACAGGGGATGGCACAGATACGCAGTATTTT. Its translation: CASRTGDGTDTQYF.

V and J are TRBV30 and TRBJ1-2, with TRBD1 matching 9 bases. The CDR3 runs to 14 residues. V dropped 1 base and J dropped 4; count of bases not matched to a gene: 4. The germline V gene has CDR1 GTSNPN and CDR2 SVGIG (reference sequence). The CDR3 loop is CAWSGGQGPYGYTF. The DNA of the CDR3 is TGTGCCTGGAGTGGGGGACAGGGCCCCTATGGCTACACCTTC.

The gene calls are TRBV6-6 and TRBJ2-7; possibly TRBD2 for D (6 bases). Germline CDR1 and CDR2: MNHNY and SVGAGI (reference sequence). V dropped 0 bases and J dropped 6 bases, with 9 bases sitting between them. This CDR3 spans 13 amino acids. CDR3 region: CASSYSMGGEQYF. Written as DNA, the CDR3 is TGTGCCAGCAGTTACTCGATGGGGGGCGAGCAGTACTTC.